Listed here is a single T cell receptor beta chain. Its antigen is unidentified. Profiled with immunoSEQ multiplex PCR; TCRdb holds only in-frame clones, not every one. The repertoire holds more than 150,000 clones, with approximately 92% as singletons. This specimen belongs to a study of T cell responses to AZD1222 COVID-19 vaccine. V shed 5 bases and J 2 bases; nucleotides not matched to a gene: 18. This CDR3 has 19 amino acids. The germline gives CDR1 MDHEN, CDR2 SYDVKM. Overall study findings and caveats: Spike-specific TCR breadth and depth rose after two AZD1222 doses. Spike regions recognized by vaccine-associated CD4 TCRs spanned the protein, led by 160-218 and 743-854. White British ancestry dominated among donors, who included more females, and clonal diversity was possibly underestimated. Repertoires were collected only later (after the peak T cell response had occurred).

The TCR was taken from an adult in good health. J is TRBJ1-2 and V is TRBV28, with 9 bases identical to TRBD1. This material consisted of peripheral blood, taken on day 0 of AZD1222 vaccination. CDR3 protein: CASSTTKPGQGSQNYGYTF. In nucleotides, the CDR3 is TGTGCCAGCAGTACCACCAAACCGGGACAGGGATCGCAGAACTATGGCTACACCTTC.